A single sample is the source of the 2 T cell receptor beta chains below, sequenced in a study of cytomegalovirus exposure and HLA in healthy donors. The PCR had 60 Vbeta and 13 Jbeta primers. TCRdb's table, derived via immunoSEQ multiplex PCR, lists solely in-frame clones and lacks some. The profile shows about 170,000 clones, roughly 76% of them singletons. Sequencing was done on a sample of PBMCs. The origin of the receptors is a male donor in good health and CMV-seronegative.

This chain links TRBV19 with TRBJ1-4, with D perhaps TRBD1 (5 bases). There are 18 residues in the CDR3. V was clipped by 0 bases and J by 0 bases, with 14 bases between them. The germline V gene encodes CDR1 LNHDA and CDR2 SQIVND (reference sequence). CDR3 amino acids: CASSIETPTATTNEKLFF. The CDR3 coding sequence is TGTGCCAGTAGTATAGAGACCCCGACAGCTACAACTAATGAAAAACTGTTTTTT.

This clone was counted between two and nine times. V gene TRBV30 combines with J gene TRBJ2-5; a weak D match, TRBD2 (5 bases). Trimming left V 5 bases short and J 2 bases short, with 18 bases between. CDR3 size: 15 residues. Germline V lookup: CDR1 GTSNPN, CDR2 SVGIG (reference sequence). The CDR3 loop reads CAWGVGNGVQETQYF. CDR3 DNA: TGTGCCTGGGGGGTGGGGAACGGGGTACAAGAGACCCAGTACTTC.